This entry lists 30 T cell receptor beta chains sequenced from one sample in a study of blood T cell repertoires in COVID-19. Profiling relied on immunoSEQ multiplex PCR, and the TCRdb table lists in-frame clones only, not all of them. This table has under 250,000 clones, over 80% appearing once. Material for sequencing was peripheral blood. The receptors come from a woman in her forties who had recovered from COVID-19.

This clone was seen a single time. The chain couples TRBV6-6 to TRBJ1-4; maybe TRBD1 (6 bases). The CDR3 has 15 amino acids. Per the germline V gene, CDR1 is MNHNY and CDR2 is SVGAGI (reference sequence). V lost 6 bases, J lost 4 bases, and 15 bases lay in between. The CDR3 sequence is CASSPGTRNNEKLFF. CDR3 bases: TGTGCCAGCAGCCCCGGGACACGTAATAATGAAAAACTGTTTTTT.

V and J are TRBV7-9 and TRBJ2-5; 9 bases are shared with TRBD1. The CDR3 is 15 residues long. V dropped 5 bases and J dropped 4; count of bases not matched to a gene: 8. Germline V gene sequence: CDR1 SEHNR, CDR2 FQNEAQ (reference sequence). The CDR3 sequence is CASSTRTGALETQYF. In nucleotides, the CDR3 is TGTGCCAGCAGCACCCGGACAGGGGCACTAGAGACCCAGTACTTC.

In its sample, this clone was seen a few times. The chain joins TRBV4-1 to TRBJ1-5, with a tentative D call TRBD1 (5 bases). Germline loops: CDR1 MGHRA, CDR2 YSYEKL. Trimming stripped 0 bases from V and 3 bases from J, with 9 bases between. The CDR3 runs 15 residues. The CDR3 bases are TGCGCCAGCAGCCAAGATGGGGACTTCAATCAGCCCCAGCATTTT. Residues: CASSQDGDFNQPQHF.

A note on this clone: Different DNA sequences within this sample yield the same CDR3. The chain combines TRBV19 with TRBJ1-5; D gene unclear. The germline V gene has CDR1 LNHDA and CDR2 SQIVND (reference sequence). Trimming left V 3 bases short and J 3 bases short, with 6 bases between. CDR3 size: 13 residues. As DNA, the CDR3 is TGTGCCAGTAGTATTTCAGTCAATCAGCCCCAGCATTTT. It yields the protein CASSISVNQPQHF.

V usage is TRBV3-1 (or the pseudogene TRBV3-2) and J usage is TRBJ2-3; D is unresolved. Germline V gene lookup returns CDR1 LGHDT and CDR2 YNNKEL (reference sequence). The CDR3 runs 12 residues. The V gene lost 4 bases and the J gene lost 5 bases, with 7 bases spanning the gap. This CDR3 reads CASSPHKDTQYF. In DNA, the CDR3 is TGTGCCAGCAGCCCCCACAAAGATACGCAGTATTTT.

The CDR3 here is CASSPKTGWGNEQFF. For the CDR3, the DNA is TGTGCCAGCTCCCCTAAGACAGGGTGGGGCAATGAGCAGTTCTTC. The V gene is TRBV18, the J gene TRBJ2-1; 7 positions agree with TRBD1. Germline values: CDR1 KGHSH, CDR2 LQKENI. Losses at the gene ends were 6 bases for V and 6 bases for J; bases not matched to a gene: 11. The CDR3 consists of 15 residues.

J is TRBJ1-6 and V is TRBV19, with D perhaps matching TRBD1 (6 bases). Looked up from germline, CDR1 is LNHDA and CDR2 is SQIVND (reference sequence). V was cut by 5 bases and J by 6 bases, with 14 bases left in between. The CDR3 is 15 residues long. CDR3 loop: CASSADRRINSPLHF. CDR3 in DNA: TGTGCCAGTAGTGCGGACAGAAGGATTAATTCACCCCTCCACTTT.

The J gene is TRBJ2-5, the V gene TRBV2; D might be TRBD2 (5 bases). The CDR3 runs 14 residues. Per germline, CDR1 SNHLY and CDR2 FYNNEI. V was pared by 6 bases and J by 4 bases, with 15 bases between. The chain's CDR3 is CASSSALGGETQYF. CDR3 sequence (DNA): TGTGCCAGCAGCTCGGCCCTAGGAGGAGAGACCCAGTACTTC.

The V call is TRBV4-1, the J call TRBJ2-1; no definite D call. Germline V gives CDR1 MGHRA, CDR2 YSYEKL. V lost 4 bases, J lost 8 bases, and 18 bases lay in between. The CDR3 extends over 15 amino acids. The CDR3 here is CASSRQTYRGDEQFF. CDR3 DNA: TGCGCCAGCAGCCGCCAGACCTATAGAGGCGATGAGCAGTTCTTC.

The chain links TRBV2 to TRBJ2-3; TRBD2 agrees at 10 bases. Germline CDR1 reads SNHLY; CDR2 reads FYNNEI. V was pared by 6 bases and J by 6 bases, with 3 bases of the junction left unmatched. This CDR3 is 13 amino acids long. CDR3 bases: TGTGCCAGCAGATCTAGCGGGGGTGATACGCAGTATTTT. It codes for CASRSSGGDTQYF.

On this clone: Additional DNA sequences in this sample encode the identical CDR3. The V and J genes are TRBV2 and TRBJ1-5; maybe TRBD1 (6 bases). The CDR3 loop spans 14 amino acids. Germline V gene data show CDR1 as SNHLY and CDR2 as FYNNEI. Trimming took off 6 bases at V and 4 bases at J, with 13 bases between the two ends. The CDR3 DNA reads as TGTGCCAGCAGCGTAGACAGGAATAATCAGCCCCAGCATTTT. Encoded protein: CASSVDRNNQPQHF.

The genes are TRBV10-3 and TRBJ2-2, with 8 bases matching TRBD1. The CDR3 consists of 15 residues. V trimming: 7 bases; J trimming: 4 bases; junction bases outside the gene matches: 8. The germline V gene has CDR1 ENHRY and CDR2 SYGVKD. In nucleotides, the CDR3 is TGTGCCATCAAACCGGGACAGGCGGTCACCGGGGAGCTGTTTTTT. It specifies CAIKPGQAVTGELFF.

This clone was found once. V usage is TRBV27 and J usage is TRBJ2-2; D gene uncertain. The V end was cut by 1 base, the J end by 0 bases, with 9 bases between. The germline CDR1 and CDR2 sequences are MNHEY and SMNVEV (reference sequence). CDR3 length: 16 residues. The CDR3 spells CASSLLSGPNTGELFF. CDR3 DNA: TGTGCCAGCAGTTTATTGTCAGGCCCGAACACCGGGGAGCTGTTTTTT.

The chain has TRBV10-3 and TRBJ1-1, with 7 bases aligning to TRBD1. Per germline, CDR1 ENHRY and CDR2 SYGVKD. With 10 bases clipped from V and 1 base from J, the junction kept 12 bases outside the gene matches. The CDR3 runs to 15 residues. The CDR3 coding sequence is TGTGCCAGTAGGGACAGCGACTTTCCGAACACTGAAGCTTTCTTT. It translates to CASRDSDFPNTEAFF.

The chain is built from TRBV7-2 and TRBJ1-3, with D possibly matching TRBD1 (5 bases). Germline V CDR1 and CDR2: SGHTA, FQGNSA. Trimming removed 1 base from V and 7 bases from J, with 8 bases in between. This CDR3 has 13 amino acids. The CDR3 protein is CASSLGGGNTIYF. The DNA of the CDR3 is TGTGCCAGCAGCTTAGGGGGGGGGAACACCATATATTTT.

V is TRBV6-5 and J is TRBJ1-2; a possible D gene is TRBD1 (6 bases). The CDR3 sequence is 13 residues long. Trimming pared 11 bases from V and 8 bases from J, leaving 21 bases between. Germline V gives CDR1 MNHEY, CDR2 SVGAGI. The CDR3 region has the DNA TGTGCCGGATATCGGACAGCGACAGGAGGCTACACCTTC. The encoded protein is CAGYRTATGGYTF.

This clone was observed a few times. The chain couples TRBV7-2 to TRBJ2-5, with D unresolved. The CDR3 runs to 14 residues. Trimming removed 1 base from V and 4 bases from J, with 10 bases in between. Germline loops: CDR1 SGHTA, CDR2 FQGNSA. In DNA form, the CDR3 reads TGTGCCAGCAGCTTAGGTGGTCTACGAGAGACCCAGTACTTC. Translation: CASSLGGLRETQYF.

This chain uses TRBV29-1 with TRBJ2-7; D may be TRBD1 (6 bases). The CDR3 sequence is 11 residues long. Germline V CDR1 and CDR2: SQVTM, ANQGSEA. The germline V and J ends were trimmed by 5 bases and 2 bases, with 7 bases remaining between them. CDR3 nucleotides: TGCAGCGTTACAGGGACCTACGAGCAGTACTTC. Translation: CSVTGTYEQYF.

V and J are TRBV4-2 and TRBJ2-3; weak D call: TRBD2 (7 bases). V lost 0 bases and J lost 3, with 13 bases in between. The CDR3 extends over 16 amino acids. The germline CDR1 and CDR2 sequences are LGHNA and YNFKEQ. The CDR3 reads CASSQEMGGPTDTQYF. DNA for the CDR3: TGTGCCAGCAGCCAAGAGATGGGGGGGCCGACAGATACGCAGTATTTT.

The CDR3 nucleotides read TGTGCCAGCAGTTCCACAGGGGGACGCTTTGGAGCCCAGCATTTT. This gives the protein CASSSTGGRFGAQHF. The chain combines TRBV28 with TRBJ1-5; 8 positions match TRBD1. The V gene end was trimmed by 4 bases and the J gene end by 11 bases; junction bases not matched to a gene: 13. The CDR3 has 15 amino acids. The V gene's germline CDR1 is MDHEN and CDR2 SYDVKM.

The chain carries TRBV6-5 and TRBJ2-7; TRBD2 might be the D (5 bases). The CDR3 covers 12 residues. The germline gives CDR1 MNHEY, CDR2 SVGAGI. Trimming took off 6 bases at V and 6 bases at J, with 12 bases between the two ends. As DNA, the CDR3 is TGTGCCAGCAGGGCGGGCCGGGGCGAGCAGTACTTC. Amino acids: CASRAGRGEQYF.

The gene calls are TRBV10-3 and TRBJ1-1, with TRBD1 matching 9 bases. Germline V gene sequence: CDR1 ENHRY, CDR2 SYGVKD. After removal of 6 bases from V and 7 bases from J, the junction contained 6 bases not matched to a gene. The length of the CDR3 is 13 residues. In DNA form, the CDR3 reads TGTGCCATCAGGGCACAGGGGGCGGATGAAGCTTTCTTT. Amino acid sequence: CAIRAQGADEAFF.

The chain employs TRBV11-3 and TRBJ2-5; TRBD1 aligns across 8 bases. Germline-derived CDR1 and CDR2 are SGHNT and YENEEA. Trimming at V came to 2 bases and at J to 2 bases, leaving 4 bases not matched to a gene. This CDR3 has 15 residues. The CDR3 spells CASSLIWDRQETQYF. Written as DNA, the CDR3 is TGTGCCAGCAGCTTAATATGGGACAGGCAAGAGACCCAGTACTTC.

J is TRBJ1-5 and V is TRBV30, with 8 bases that match TRBD1. J lost 5 bases, V lost 4 bases, and 4 bases had no gene match. There are 13 residues in the CDR3. Germline V gives CDR1 GTSNPN, CDR2 SVGIG (reference sequence). The chain's CDR3 is CAWNSQGDQPQHF. DNA of the CDR3: TGTGCCTGGAATTCACAGGGGGATCAGCCCCAGCATTTT.

V usage is TRBV7-9 and J usage is TRBJ2-5; 10 bases agree with TRBD2. V shed 5 bases, J shed 1 base, and the junction held 4 bases outside the gene matches. This CDR3 contains 15 residues. The V gene's germline CDR1 is SEHNR and CDR2 FQNEAQ (reference sequence). DNA for the CDR3: TGTGCCAGCAGCCAACTAGCGGGGACCCAAGAGACCCAGTACTTC. Translated: CASSQLAGTQETQYF.

The chain carries TRBV2 and TRBJ2-1, with D maybe TRBD1 (6 bases). The V gene's germline CDR1 is SNHLY and CDR2 FYNNEI. V gave up 8 bases and J gave up 9 bases, with 20 bases separating them. The CDR3 is made up of 14 amino acids. CDR3 sequence reads: CASRNRDWQVEQFF. CDR3 DNA: TGTGCCAGCCGGAACAGGGATTGGCAGGTTGAGCAGTTCTTC.

About this clone itself: The sample carries other DNA sequences with the same CDR3. J is TRBJ1-1 and V is TRBV5-6; D is ambiguous. Germline loops: CDR1 SGHDT, CDR2 YYEEEE. V was trimmed by 0 bases and J by 7 bases, leaving 4 bases between them. The CDR3 loop spans 11 amino acids. This chain's CDR3 is CASSLGLEAFF. CDR3 DNA: TGTGCCAGCAGCTTGGGACTTGAAGCTTTCTTT. Drawing the rest from reference TRBV5-6 and TRBJ1-1, the complete variable domain is DAGVTQSPTHLIKTRGQQVTLRCSPKSGHDTVSWYQQALGQGPQFIFQYYEEEERQRGNFPDRFSGHQFPNYSSELNVNALLLGDSALYLCASSLGLEAFFGQGTRLTVV.

This chain joins TRBV7-2 and TRBJ1-1, with 7 bases that match TRBD1. The V gene end was trimmed by 1 base and the J gene end by 7 bases; junction bases not matched to a gene: 6. The CDR3 sequence is 14 residues long. The germline V gene has CDR1 SGHTA and CDR2 FQGNSA. CDR3 sequence: CASSLGYGTDEAFF. CDR3 sequence (DNA): TGTGCCAGCAGCTTAGGCTACGGGACAGATGAAGCTTTCTTT. Using reference TRBV7-2 and TRBJ1-1 for the parts outside the CDR3, the full variable domain is GAGVSQSPSNKVTEKGKDVELRCDPISGHTALYWYRQSLGQGLEFLIYFQGNSAPDKSGLPSDRFSAERTGGSVSTLTIQRTQQEDSAVYLCASSLGYGTDEAFFGQGTRLTVV.

The chain uses TRBV5-4 and TRBJ2-7; 7 nucleotides agree with TRBD2. The CDR3 has 13 amino acids. The junction had 2 bases not matched to a gene; V was cut back by 5 bases and J by 0 bases. CDR1 and CDR2 (germline): SGHNT, YYREEE (reference sequence). The CDR3 coding sequence is TGTGCCAGCAGTCGGGACTACTCCTACGAGCAGTACTTC. It codes for CASSRDYSYEQYF.

The CDR3 DNA reads as TGTGCCAGCAGCTTGGCCCAGGGGCCCTACACGAGTAGCGAGCAGTACTTC. It specifies CASSLAQGPYTSSEQYF. The V and J genes are TRBV5-6 and TRBJ2-7, with D perhaps TRBD1 (6 bases). Germline V lookup: CDR1 SGHDT, CDR2 YYEEEE. The CDR3 extends over 17 amino acids. V shed 0 bases and J shed 6 bases, with 22 bases lying between them.